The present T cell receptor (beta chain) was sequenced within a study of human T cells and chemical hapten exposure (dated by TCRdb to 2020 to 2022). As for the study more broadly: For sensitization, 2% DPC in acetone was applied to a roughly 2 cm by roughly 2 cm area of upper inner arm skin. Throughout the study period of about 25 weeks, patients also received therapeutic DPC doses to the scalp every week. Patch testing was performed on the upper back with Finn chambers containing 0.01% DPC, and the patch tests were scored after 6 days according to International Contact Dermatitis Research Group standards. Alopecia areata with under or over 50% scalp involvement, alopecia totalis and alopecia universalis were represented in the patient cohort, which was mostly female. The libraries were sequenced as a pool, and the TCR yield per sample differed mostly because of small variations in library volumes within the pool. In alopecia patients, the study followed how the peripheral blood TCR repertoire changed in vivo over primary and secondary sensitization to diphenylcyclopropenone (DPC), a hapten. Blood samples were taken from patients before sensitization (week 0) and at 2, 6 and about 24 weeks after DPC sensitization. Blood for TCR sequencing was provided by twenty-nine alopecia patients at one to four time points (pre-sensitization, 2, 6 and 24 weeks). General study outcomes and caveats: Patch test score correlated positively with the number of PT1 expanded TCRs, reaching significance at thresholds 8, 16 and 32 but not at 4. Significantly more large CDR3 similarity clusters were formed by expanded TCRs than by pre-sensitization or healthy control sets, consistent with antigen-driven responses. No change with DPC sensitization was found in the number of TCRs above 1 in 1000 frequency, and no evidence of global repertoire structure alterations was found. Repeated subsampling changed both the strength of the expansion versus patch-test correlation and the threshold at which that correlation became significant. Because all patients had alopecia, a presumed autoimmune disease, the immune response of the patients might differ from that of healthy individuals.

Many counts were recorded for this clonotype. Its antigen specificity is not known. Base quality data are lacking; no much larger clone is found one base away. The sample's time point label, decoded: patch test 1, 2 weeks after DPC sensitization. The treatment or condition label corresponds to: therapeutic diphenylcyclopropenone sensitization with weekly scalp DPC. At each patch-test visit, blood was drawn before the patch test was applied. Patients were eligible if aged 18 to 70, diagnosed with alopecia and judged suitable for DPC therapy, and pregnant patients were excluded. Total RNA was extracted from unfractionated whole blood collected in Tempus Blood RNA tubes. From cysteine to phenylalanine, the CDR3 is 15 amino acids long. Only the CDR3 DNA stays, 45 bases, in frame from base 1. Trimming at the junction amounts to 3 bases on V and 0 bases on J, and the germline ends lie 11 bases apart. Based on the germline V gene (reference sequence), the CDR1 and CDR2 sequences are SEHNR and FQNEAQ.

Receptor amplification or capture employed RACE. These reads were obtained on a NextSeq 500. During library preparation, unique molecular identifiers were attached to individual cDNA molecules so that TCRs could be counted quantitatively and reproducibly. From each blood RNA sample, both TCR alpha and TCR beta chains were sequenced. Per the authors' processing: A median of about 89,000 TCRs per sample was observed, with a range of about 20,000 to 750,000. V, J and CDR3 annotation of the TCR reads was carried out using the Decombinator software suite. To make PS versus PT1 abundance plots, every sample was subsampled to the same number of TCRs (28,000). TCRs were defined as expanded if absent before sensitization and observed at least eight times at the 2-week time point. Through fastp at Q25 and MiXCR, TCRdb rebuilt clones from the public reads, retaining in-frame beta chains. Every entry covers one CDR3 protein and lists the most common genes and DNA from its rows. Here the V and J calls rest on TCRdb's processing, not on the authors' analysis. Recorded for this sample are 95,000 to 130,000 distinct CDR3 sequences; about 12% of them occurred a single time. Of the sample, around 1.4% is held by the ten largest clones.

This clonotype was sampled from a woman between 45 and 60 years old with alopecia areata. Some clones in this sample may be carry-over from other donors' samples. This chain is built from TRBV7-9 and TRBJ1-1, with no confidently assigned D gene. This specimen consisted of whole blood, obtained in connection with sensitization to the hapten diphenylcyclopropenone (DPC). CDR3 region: CASSFRLDVNTEAFF. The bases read TGTGCCAGCAGCTTTCGGCTCGACGTGAACACTGAAGCTTTCTTT.